Shown below are 18 T cell receptor beta chains from a single sample sequenced in a study of blood T cell repertoires in COVID-19. TCRdb's table, derived via immunoSEQ multiplex PCR, lists solely in-frame clones and lacks some. Here the sample spans 140,000 or so clones, approximately 88% being singletons. The sample comprised peripheral blood. The receptors were gathered from a woman in her forties or fifties with acute or convalescent COVID-19.

This chain connects TRBV14 to TRBJ2-7; TRBD1 agrees at 7 bases. The CDR3 is made up of 13 amino acids. CDR1 and CDR2 (germline): SGHDN, FVKESK. V was pared by 1 base and J by 5 bases, with 2 bases of the junction left unmatched. This chain's CDR3 is CASSQARGNEQYF. The CDR3 bases are TGTGCCAGCAGCCAAGCCAGGGGGAACGAGCAGTACTTC.

The V gene is TRBV27, the J gene TRBJ2-3; D gene unclear. The V end was cut by 4 bases, the J end by 2 bases, with 4 bases between. CDR1 is MNHEY, CDR2 SMNVEV, per germline (reference sequence). This CDR3 has 12 amino acids. The CDR3 DNA is TGTGCCAGCAGTTCCTACACAGATACGCAGTATTTT. Encoded protein: CASSSYTDTQYF.

This clone was observed a single time. The rearrangement links TRBV12-3 or TRBV12-4 to TRBJ1-1; tentative D call: TRBD1 (5 bases). The CDR3 totals 13 residues. Trimming took off 5 bases at V and 1 base at J, with 8 bases between the two ends. CDR3 in amino acids: CASSQQENTEAFF. Written as DNA, the CDR3 is TGTGCCAGCAGTCAACAGGAGAACACTGAAGCTTTCTTT.

The genes are TRBV30 and TRBJ1-5; possibly TRBD1 for D (5 bases). With 2 bases removed from V and 9 bases from J, the gap between germline ends came to 14 bases. This CDR3 region has 13 residues. Germline V gives CDR1 GTSNPN, CDR2 SVGIG (reference sequence). CDR3 residues: CAWSRSGNGPQHF. For the CDR3, the DNA is TGTGCCTGGAGTAGGTCAGGGAATGGGCCCCAGCATTTT. Supplemented by reference TRBV30 and TRBJ1-5, the full variable domain reads SQTIHQWPATLVQPVGSPLSLECTVEGTSNPNLYWYRQAAGRGLQLLFYSVGIGQISSEVPQNLSASRPQDRQFILSSKKLLLSDSGFYLCAWSRSGNGPQHFGDGTRLSIL.

This clone has only a few counts. V usage is TRBV7-2 and J usage is TRBJ1-5; 10 bases match TRBD1. The CDR3 is 16 residues long. Germline V gene data show CDR1 as SGHTA and CDR2 as FQGNSA. V was clipped by 3 bases and J by 7 bases; unmatched bases: 9. CDR3 loop: CASSFVSGQGRQPQHF. The CDR3 DNA sequence: TGTGCCAGCAGCTTCGTATCGGGACAGGGGAGGCAGCCCCAGCATTTT. Combining the CDR3 with reference TRBV7-2 and TRBJ1-5 gives the whole variable domain GAGVSQSPSNKVTEKGKDVELRCDPISGHTALYWYRQSLGQGLEFLIYFQGNSAPDKSGLPSDRFSAERTGGSVSTLTIQRTQQEDSAVYLCASSFVSGQGRQPQHFGDGTRLSIL.

The chain combines TRBV12-3 or TRBV12-4 with TRBJ1-1; 8 positions match TRBD1. The CDR3 length is 13 residues. V lost 3 bases, J lost 14 bases, and 11 bases stayed unmatched. CDR3 in DNA: TGTGCCAGCAGTTTGCCGGACAGGGAATGGATCTTCTTT. Amino acid sequence: CASSLPDREWIFF.

The V gene is TRBV2, the J gene TRBJ1-5; 7 bases are shared with TRBD1. The CDR3 length is 13 residues. The germline CDR1 and CDR2 sequences are SNHLY and FYNNEI. The V segment lost 6 bases and the J segment 6 bases; nucleotides outside the gene matches: 5. The CDR3 bases are TGTGCCAGCAGGGACCAGGGGGGTCAGCCCCAGCATTTT. Its protein is CASRDQGGQPQHF.

This clone was detected once. The chain has TRBV7-3 and TRBJ2-1; D is possibly TRBD2 (6 bases). The CDR3 length is 15 residues. The V gene lost 0 bases and the J gene lost 2 bases, with 8 bases spanning the gap. Germline V gene data show CDR1 as SGHTA and CDR2 as FQGTGA. The CDR3 here is CASSLTSGPYNEQFF. The CDR3 nucleotides read TGTGCCAGCAGCTTAACCAGCGGGCCCTACAATGAGCAGTTCTTC.

The chain has TRBV9 and TRBJ2-1, with 9 bases that match TRBD2. This CDR3 region has 11 residues. Germline assignment: CDR1 SGDLS and CDR2 YYNGEE. J lost 14 bases, V lost 8 bases, and 8 bases had no gene match. This chain's CDR3 is CASSGASGKFF. The DNA of the CDR3 is TGTGCCAGTTCTGGGGCTAGCGGGAAGTTCTTC.

This clone was counted once. The chain is built from TRBV10-1 and TRBJ2-3; D might be TRBD1 (5 bases). Germline V gene sequence: CDR1 WNHNN, CDR2 SYGVQD (reference sequence). CDR3 length: 14 residues. Trimming removed 2 bases from V and 1 base from J, with 7 bases in between. The CDR3 DNA follows: TGCGCCAGCAGTGAGGCGACAGGCACAGATACGCAGTATTTT. Its translation: CASSEATGTDTQYF.

The chain combines TRBV6-5 with TRBJ1-6; 8 positions match TRBD1. This CDR3 has 14 amino acids. Unmatched junction bases numbered 4, after V lost 5 bases and J lost 7 bases. Germline values: CDR1 MNHEY, CDR2 SVGAGI. CDR3 in amino acids: CASSRAGGNSPLHF. CDR3 DNA sequence: TGTGCCAGCAGTAGGGCAGGGGGCAATTCACCCCTCCACTTT.

This sequence joins TRBV6-5 and TRBJ2-7; the match to TRBD1 covers 7 bases. CDR3 length equals 13 residues. The germline gives CDR1 MNHEY, CDR2 SVGAGI. Germline trimming cut 8 bases from V and 3 bases from J; bases unmatched to any gene: 7. The CDR3 bases are TGTGCCAGCGGACAGGTTCAGGGCTACGAGCAGTACTTC. Encoded protein: CASGQVQGYEQYF.

The J gene is TRBJ2-1, the V gene TRBV5-6; 9 positions agree with TRBD2. The CDR3 spans 16 residues. J gave up 0 bases and V 0 bases, and 1 base lay outside the gene matches. Germline loops: CDR1 SGHDT, CDR2 YYEEEE. Here the CDR3 DNA reads TGTGCCAGCAGCTTGGAACTAGCGGGCTCCTACAATGAGCAGTTCTTC. Its protein is CASSLELAGSYNEQFF.

V usage is TRBV7-3 and J usage is TRBJ1-1, with a possible D match to TRBD1 (6 bases). V shed 5 bases and J shed 2 bases, with 18 bases lying between them. This CDR3 is 16 amino acids long. Germline V gives CDR1 SGHTA, CDR2 FQGTGA. The CDR3 sequence is CASSPRAGVDNTEAFF. CDR3 sequence (DNA): TGTGCCAGCAGCCCAAGGGCAGGGGTTGATAACACTGAAGCTTTCTTT.

The rearrangement links TRBV7-3 to TRBJ2-2; D possibly corresponds to TRBD2 (6 bases). Germline values: CDR1 SGHTA, CDR2 FQGTGA. This CDR3 is 15 amino acids long. The germline V and J ends were trimmed by 5 bases and 3 bases, with 13 bases remaining between them. The CDR3 nucleotides read TGTGCCAGCAGCCCCCGGGGGTTGGACACCGGGGAGCTGTTTTTT. Its protein is CASSPRGLDTGELFF.

This clone has more than one count but fewer than ten. The rearrangement links TRBV5-1 to TRBJ1-5, with D perhaps matching TRBD1 (5 bases). Germline V gene sequence: CDR1 SGHRS, CDR2 YFSETQ. V lost 4 bases and J 7 bases, leaving 12 bases between the germline ends. This CDR3 contains 13 residues. CDR3 in DNA: TGCGCCAGCAGCGAAACGGGGGTCCAGCCCCAGCATTTT. It translates to CASSETGVQPQHF.

The V and J genes are TRBV7-9 and TRBJ1-2; D remains unclear. Germline assignment: CDR1 SEHNR and CDR2 FQNEAQ (reference sequence). This CDR3 region has 15 residues. Trimming cost V 3 bases and J 1 base, with 12 bases left between them. The CDR3 DNA reads as TGTGCCAGCAGCTTGGTCGACGCGGGTAACTATGGCTACACCTTC. Residues: CASSLVDAGNYGYTF.

This clone was seen a single time. The sample carries other DNA sequences with the same CDR3. V usage is TRBV27 and J usage is TRBJ1-1; TRBD1 might be the D (6 bases). The CDR3 is 13 amino acids. Trimming stripped 6 bases from V and 3 bases from J, with 11 bases between. The germline V gene encodes CDR1 MNHEY and CDR2 SMNVEV (reference sequence). In DNA form, the CDR3 reads TGTGCCAGCAGCCTACAGGGATACACTGAAGCTTTCTTT. Protein: CASSLQGYTEAFF.